These T cell receptor beta chains were read from a single sample in a study of blood T cell repertoires in COVID-19. Clones were read by immunoSEQ multiplex PCR, and TCRdb kept only the in-frame ones, dropping some. The sample includes 250,000 to 300,000 clones, around nine tenths of them seen just once. Sequencing was done on a sample of PBMCs or T cells enriched from blood (not recorded which). These receptors were obtained from a woman aged 55-69 years who had recovered from COVID-19. Each CDR3 is given with its conserved first and last residue. D genes are given only for firm matches. Some rows have no size entry. The others give once, few or many, or a class for an expanded clone.

J gene | V gene | clone size | D gene | CDR3 DNA | CDR3 protein
TRBJ1-1 | TRBV5-1 | NA | NA | TGCGCCAGCAGCTTGGCACAGGTATCGGTGAACACTGAAGCTTTCTTT | CASSLAQVSVNTEAFF
TRBJ1-5 | TRBV19 | NA | NA | TGTGCCAGTAGTATTAGACACATCAAACGACAGATTAGCAATCAGCCCCAGCATTTT | CASSIRHIKRQISNQPQHF
TRBJ2-7 | TRBV19 | NA | NA | TGTGCCAGTAGTATTTTCGAGGAGCAGTACTTC | CASSIFEEQYF
TRBJ1-2 | TRBV4-2 | NA | TRBD1 | TGTGCCAGCAGCCGCAATGCTGGACAGGGCAATTACGGCTACACCTTC | CASSRNAGQGNYGYTF
TRBJ1-4 | TRBV7-6 | NA | NA | TGTGCCAGCAGCGCTAGAAGAACAGGCTTAGATGAAAAACTGTTTTTT | CASSARRTGLDEKLFF
TRBJ2-5 | TRBV7-9 | NA | TRBD1 | TGTGCCAGCAGCTCGGGACAGGGGGTCGAGACCCAGTACTTC | CASSSGQGVETQYF
TRBJ2-2 | TRBV6-1 | NA | TRBD2 | TGTGCCAGCAGTGAATACGGGAGGGCCTCCGGGGAGCTGTTTTTT | CASSEYGRASGELFF
TRBJ1-1 | TRBV9 | NA | TRBD1 | TGTGCCAGCAGCGCCTGGGGACAGGGCATGAACACTGAAGCTTTCTTT | CASSAWGQGMNTEAFF
TRBJ1-2 | TRBV27 | NA | NA | TGTGCCAGCAGTTTAAGAGAAAACTATGGCTACACCTTC | CASSLRENYGYTF
TRBJ1-1 | TRBV9 | NA | NA | TGTGCCAGCACAATAGGGGTGAACACTGAAGCTTTCTTT | CASTIGVNTEAFF
TRBJ2-7 | TRBV1 | NA | NA | TGCACCAGCAGCCAAGAGGGAGCTAGCGGTTTATTCGAGCAGTACTTC | CTSSQEGASGLFEQYF
TRBJ1-1 | TRBV18 | NA | TRBD1 | TGTGCCAGCTCACGTCCGGGACAGGGGTACACTGAAGCTTTCTTT | CASSRPGQGYTEAFF
TRBJ1-1 | TRBV5-1 | few | NA | TGCGCCAGCAACCGGGACAACATGAACACTGAAGCTTTCTTT | CASNRDNMNTEAFF
TRBJ1-1 | TRBV5-1 | few | NA | TGCGCCAGCAGCGATTTTTGGCGGCAGCCCGAACATGAAGCTTTCTTT | CASSDFWRQPEHEAFF
TRBJ2-2 | TRBV5-1 | NA | NA | TGCGCCAGCTCCAACAGGGAAACCGGGGAGCTGTTTTTT | CASSNRETGELFF
TRBJ2-6 | TRBV24-1 | NA | TRBD2 | TGTGCCACCAGGTCGGGGGGAGGGGACTCTGGGGCCAACGTCCTGACTTTC | CATRSGGGDSGANVLTF
TRBJ2-7 | TRBV20-1 | NA | TRBD2 | TGCAGTGCTAGTCCTAGCGGGAGTTACGAGCAGTACTTC | CSASPSGSYEQYF
TRBJ1-2 | TRBV5-1 | NA | NA | TGCGCCAGCAGCTTGGACAGGGTTTTAATGGCTAACTATGGCTACACCTTC | CASSLDRVLMANYGYTF
TRBJ2-5 | TRBV28 | NA | NA | TGTGCCAGCGCCTCTGGGGCCACAGAGACCCAGTACTTC | CASASGATETQYF
TRBJ1-1 | TRBV18 | once | TRBD1 | TGTGCCAGCTCACTGGAAGAGGGGGCGTTGAACACTGAAGCTTTCTTT | CASSLEEGALNTEAFF
TRBJ2-5 | TRBV4-1 | NA | NA | TGCGCCAGCAGCGGGGACTTCCAAGAGACCCAGTACTTC | CASSGDFQETQYF
TRBJ1-5 | TRBV24-1 | NA | NA | TGTGCCACCAGTGATTCGGGGAACCGACTCAATCAGCCCCAGCATTTT | CATSDSGNRLNQPQHF
TRBJ1-4 | TRBV6-5 | NA | NA | TGTGCCAGCAGACGGACAGTTAATGAAAAACTGTTTTTT | CASRRTVNEKLFF
TRBJ1-4 | TRBV4-2 | NA | NA | TGTGCCAGCAGCCAAGAACTCCCATTAAGGGGTAGTTCTAATGAAAAACTGTTTTTT | CASSQELPLRGSSNEKLFF
TRBJ2-7 | TRBV28 | NA | TRBD2 | TGTGCCAGCATAAATAGCGGGGGCTCCTACGAGCAGTACTTC | CASINSGGSYEQYF
TRBJ1-3 | TRBV20-1 | NA | TRBD1 | TGCAGTGCTAGTTATCGGCAGGGGGAAGCTGGAAACACCATATATTTT | CSASYRQGEAGNTIYF
TRBJ1-3 | TRBV9 | few | NA | TGTGCCAGCAGCGTAGGACAGGTGATCTCTGGAAACACCATATATTTT | CASSVGQVISGNTIYF
TRBJ2-2 | TRBV7-2 | once | NA | TGTGCCAGCAGCTTAGTTAGCGGTACCGGGGAGCTGTTTTTT | CASSLVSGTGELFF
TRBJ2-2 | TRBV10-3 | NA | NA | TGTGCCATCAGTGAGTCGAGGCAGGGGAGCACCGGGGAGCTGTTTTTT | CAISESRQGSTGELFF
TRBJ1-4 | TRBV5-1 | few | NA | TGCGCCAGCAGCTTGGGCAGAACCGCTGCAACTAATGAAAAACTGTTTTTT | CASSLGRTAATNEKLFF
TRBJ2-7 | TRBV29-1 | NA | NA | TGCAGCGTTGCCGGGCAGGGCTCTCCGGAGTACTTC | CSVAGQGSPEYF
TRBJ2-7 | TRBV12-3/TRBV12-4 | NA | TRBD1 | TGTGCCAGCAGCCCTGGACAGGCCTACGAGCAGTACTTC | CASSPGQAYEQYF
TRBJ2-1 | TRBV19 | NA | TRBD1 | TGTGCCAGTAGTGGCGGACAGGGCTACAATGAGCAGTTCTTC | CASSGGQGYNEQFF
TRBJ1-5 | TRBV28 | NA | TRBD1 | TGTGCCAGCAGTTCAAGACAGGGGTCTAGCAATCAGCCCCAGCATTTT | CASSSRQGSSNQPQHF
TRBJ2-7 | TRBV19 | NA | TRBD1 | TGTGCCACCTCGGACAGGAGCTCCTACGAGCAGTACTTC | CATSDRSSYEQYF
TRBJ1-1 | TRBV19 | NA | TRBD1 | TGTGCCAGTAGTATACCTCTCGACAGGGGCCAAGGAGGGTCTTTCTTT | CASSIPLDRGQGGSFF
TRBJ2-7 | TRBV28 | NA | TRBD1 | TGTGCCAGCAGTTTAGGGACAGGAAGACAGTACTTC | CASSLGTGRQYF
TRBJ2-7 | TRBV5-1 | NA | TRBD2 | TGCGCCAGCAGCCTTAGCGGGGGATCCTACGAGCAGTACTTC | CASSLSGGSYEQYF
TRBJ2-1 | TRBV2 | NA | NA | TGTGCCAGCAGTGAAGCGGTGGGGAGTGAGCAGTTCTTC | CASSEAVGSEQFF
TRBJ1-3 | TRBV5-1 | NA | NA | TGCGCCAGCAGCTGGGGCCAGGGGTCAGGAAACACCATATATTTT | CASSWGQGSGNTIYF
TRBJ2-7 | TRBV2 | few | NA | TGTGCCAGCAGTTTCTACTACGAGCAGTACTTC | CASSFYYEQYF
TRBJ1-5 | TRBV18 | once | NA | TGTGCCAGCTCACCAGGGGGCGTCGGCAATCAGCCCCAGCATTTT | CASSPGGVGNQPQHF
TRBJ2-1 | TRBV7-9 | NA | TRBD2 | TGTGCCAGCAGCCCAGTCCCCGGGGGGGGGACCTACAATGAGCAGTTCTTC | CASSPVPGGGTYNEQFF
TRBJ1-1 | TRBV11-3 | NA | NA | TGTGCCAGCAGCTTAGTATCATCCGGGAACACTGAAGCTTTCTTT | CASSLVSSGNTEAFF
TRBJ1-6 | TRBV28 | NA | TRBD1 | TGTGCCAGCGTTAAGGGACAGCATAATTCACCCCTCCACTTT | CASVKGQHNSPLHF
TRBJ1-3 | TRBV7-2 | NA | TRBD1 | TGTGCCAGCAACCCCGGGGACAGGGTAGTAGTGGGGTCTGGAAACACCATATATTTT | CASNPGDRVVVGSGNTIYF
TRBJ2-1 | TRBV5-1 | NA | TRBD2 | TGCGCCAGCAGCTTGACTAGCGGGGGTACTGAGCAGTTCTTC | CASSLTSGGTEQFF
TRBJ2-4 | TRBV7-8 | NA | TRBD1 | TGTGCCAGCAGCAGAAGGGACAGGGACTACATTCAGTACTTC | CASSRRDRDYIQYF
TRBJ1-5 | TRBV2 | once | NA | TGTGCCAGCAAGGAGGGGCTGCAGCCCCAGCATTTT | CASKEGLQPQHF
TRBJ2-7 | TRBV5-4 | NA | TRBD2 | TGTGCCAGCAGCTTGGCGGGTAGCGGGGCCGCTTCCTACGAGCAGTACTTC | CASSLAGSGAASYEQYF
TRBJ2-1 | TRBV5-1 | NA | TRBD2 | TGCGCCAGCAGCGCGGGACTAGCGGGAGTCTCCTACAATGAGCAGTTCTTC | CASSAGLAGVSYNEQFF
TRBJ2-7 | TRBV3-1/TRBV3-2 | NA | NA | TGTGCCAGCAGCCAAGGCGCGAGCTCCTACGAGCAGTACTTC | CASSQGASSYEQYF